Given below is one TCR beta chain in context. The antigen is not known. TCRdb keeps only in-frame clones here, not all; method: immunoSEQ multiplex PCR. In the table there are 180,000 or so clones, 85% to 95% of which are singletons. This entry belongs to a study of T cell responses to AZD1222 COVID-19 vaccine. The CDR3 is made up of 14 amino acids. V lost 0 bases to trimming and J lost 10 bases, with 10 bases between them. Germline CDR1 LNHNV, CDR2 YYDKDF (reference sequence). Whole-study results and caveats: It should be noted that donors were predominantly white British and more often female, and clonal diversity was possibly underestimated.

V and J are TRBV15 and TRBJ1-6, with D possibly matching TRBD1 (5 bases). The starting material was peripheral blood, obtained on day 0 of AZD1222 vaccination. The clonotype originates from an adult in good health. CDR3: CATSRDRGASPLHF. In DNA, the CDR3 is TGTGCCACCAGCAGAGATCGAGGGGCGTCACCCCTCCACTTT. Based on the CDR3 plus reference TRBV15 and TRBJ1-6, the full variable domain is DAMVIQNPRYQVTQFGKPVTLSCSQTLNHNVMYWYQQKSSQAPKLLFHYYDKDFNNEADTPDNFQSRRPNTSFCFLDIRSPGLGDTAMYLCATSRDRGASPLHFGNGTRLTVT.